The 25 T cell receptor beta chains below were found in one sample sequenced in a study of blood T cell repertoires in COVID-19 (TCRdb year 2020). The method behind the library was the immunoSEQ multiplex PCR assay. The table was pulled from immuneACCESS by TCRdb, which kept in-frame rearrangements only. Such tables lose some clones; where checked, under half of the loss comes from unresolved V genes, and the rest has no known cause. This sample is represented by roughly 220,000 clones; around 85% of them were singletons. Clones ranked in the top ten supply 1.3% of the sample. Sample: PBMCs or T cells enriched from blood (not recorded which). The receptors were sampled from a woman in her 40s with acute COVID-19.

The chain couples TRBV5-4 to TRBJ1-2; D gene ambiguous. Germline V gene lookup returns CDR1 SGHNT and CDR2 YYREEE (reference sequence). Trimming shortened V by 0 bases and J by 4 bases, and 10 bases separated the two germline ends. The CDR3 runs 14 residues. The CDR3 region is CASSLDRGSYGYTF. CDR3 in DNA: TGTGCCAGCAGCTTGGATAGAGGATCCTATGGCTACACCTTC.

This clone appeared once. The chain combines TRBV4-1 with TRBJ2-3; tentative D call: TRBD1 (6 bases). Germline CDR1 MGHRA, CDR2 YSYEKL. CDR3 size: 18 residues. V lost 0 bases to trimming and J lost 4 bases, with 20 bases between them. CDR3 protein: CASSQDWGQGIPPDTQYF. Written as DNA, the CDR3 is TGCGCCAGCAGCCAAGATTGGGGGCAGGGGATCCCCCCAGATACGCAGTATTTT.

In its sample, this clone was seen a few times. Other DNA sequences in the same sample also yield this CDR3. As DNA, the CDR3 is TGTGCCAGCAGCTCAACAGGGACGAGCTCCTACGAGCAGTACTTC. Translation gives CASSSTGTSSYEQYF. The chain couples TRBV5-4 to TRBJ2-7; possibly TRBD1 for D (6 bases). The germline V and J ends were trimmed by 3 bases and 0 bases, with 13 bases remaining between them. Germline assignment: CDR1 SGHNT and CDR2 YYREEE (reference sequence). The CDR3 totals 15 residues. Together with reference TRBV5-4 and TRBJ2-7, the CDR3 gives the full variable domain: ETGVTQSPTHLIKTRGQQVTLRCSSQSGHNTVSWYQQALGQGPQFIFQYYREEENGRGNFPPRFSGLQFPNYSSELNVNALELDDSALYLCASSSTGTSSYEQYFGPGTRLTVT.

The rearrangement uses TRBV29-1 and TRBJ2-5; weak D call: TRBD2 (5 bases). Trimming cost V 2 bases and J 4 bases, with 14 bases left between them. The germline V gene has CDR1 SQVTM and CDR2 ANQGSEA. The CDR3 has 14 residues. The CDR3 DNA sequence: TGCAGCGTTGAAAGAGGGAACGCAGGAGAGACCCAGTACTTC. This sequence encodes CSVERGNAGETQYF.

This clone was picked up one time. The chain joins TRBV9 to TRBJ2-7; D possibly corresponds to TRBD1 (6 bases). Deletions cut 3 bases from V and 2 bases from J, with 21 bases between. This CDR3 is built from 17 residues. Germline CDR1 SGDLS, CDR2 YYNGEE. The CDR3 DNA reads TGTGCCAGCAGCGAGGGGGATAATTTTGCAGGGGCCTACGAGCAGTACTTC. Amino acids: CASSEGDNFAGAYEQYF. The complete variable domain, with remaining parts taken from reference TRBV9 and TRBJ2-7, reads DSGVTQTPKHLITATGQRVTLRCSPRSGDLSVYWYQQSLDQGLQFLIQYYNGEERAKGNILERFSAQQFPDLHSELNLSSLELGDSALYFCASSEGDNFAGAYEQYFGPGTRLTVT.

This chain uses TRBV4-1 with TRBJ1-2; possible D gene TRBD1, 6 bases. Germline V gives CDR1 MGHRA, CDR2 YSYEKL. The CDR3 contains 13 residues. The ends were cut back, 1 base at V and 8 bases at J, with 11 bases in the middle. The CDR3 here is CASSQVTGWGYTF. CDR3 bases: TGCGCCAGCAGCCAAGTAACAGGGTGGGGCTACACCTTC.

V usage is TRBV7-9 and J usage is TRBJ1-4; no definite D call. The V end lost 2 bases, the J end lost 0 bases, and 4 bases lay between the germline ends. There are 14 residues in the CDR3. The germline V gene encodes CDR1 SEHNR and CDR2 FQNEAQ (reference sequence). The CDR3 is CASSLHSTNEKLFF. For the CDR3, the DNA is TGTGCCAGCAGCTTACATTCAACTAATGAAAAACTGTTTTTT.

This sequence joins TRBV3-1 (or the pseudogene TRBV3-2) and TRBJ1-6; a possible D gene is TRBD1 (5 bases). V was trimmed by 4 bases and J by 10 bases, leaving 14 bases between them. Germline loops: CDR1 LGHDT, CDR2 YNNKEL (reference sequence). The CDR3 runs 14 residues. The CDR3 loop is CASSPRRRASPLHF. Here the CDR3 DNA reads TGTGCCAGCAGCCCGCGGCGCAGGGCCTCACCCCTCCACTTT.

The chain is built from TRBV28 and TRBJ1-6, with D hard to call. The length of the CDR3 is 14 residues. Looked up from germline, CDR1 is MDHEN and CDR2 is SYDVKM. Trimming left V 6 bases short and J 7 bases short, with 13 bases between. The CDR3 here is CASRGGGRNSPLHF. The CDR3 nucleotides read TGTGCCAGCAGGGGAGGAGGGCGAAATTCACCCCTCCACTTT. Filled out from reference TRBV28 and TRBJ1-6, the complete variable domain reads DVKVTQSSRYLVKRTGEKVFLECVQDMDHENMFWYRQDPGLGLRLIYFSYDVKMKEKGDIPEGYSVSREKKERFSLILESASTNQTSMYLCASRGGGRNSPLHFGNGTRLTVT.

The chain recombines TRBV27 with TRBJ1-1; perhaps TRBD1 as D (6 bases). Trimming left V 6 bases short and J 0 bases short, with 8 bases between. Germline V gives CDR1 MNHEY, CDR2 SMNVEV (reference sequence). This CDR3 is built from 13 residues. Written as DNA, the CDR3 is TGTGCCAGCAGAGACAGGCTGAACACTGAAGCTTTCTTT. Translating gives CASRDRLNTEAFF.

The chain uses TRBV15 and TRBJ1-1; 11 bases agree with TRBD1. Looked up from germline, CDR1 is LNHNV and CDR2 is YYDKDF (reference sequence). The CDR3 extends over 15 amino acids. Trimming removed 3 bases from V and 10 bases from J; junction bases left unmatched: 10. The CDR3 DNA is TGTGCCACCAGCAGTATTCTCGGACAGGGGGCTGCAGCTTTCTTT. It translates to CATSSILGQGAAAFF.

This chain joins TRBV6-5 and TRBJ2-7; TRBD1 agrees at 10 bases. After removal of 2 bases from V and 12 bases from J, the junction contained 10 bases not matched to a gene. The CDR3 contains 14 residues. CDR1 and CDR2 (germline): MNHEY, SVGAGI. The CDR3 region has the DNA TGTGCCAGCAGTTACGGACCGGGACAGGGGTTTTCGTACTTC. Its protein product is CASSYGPGQGFSYF.

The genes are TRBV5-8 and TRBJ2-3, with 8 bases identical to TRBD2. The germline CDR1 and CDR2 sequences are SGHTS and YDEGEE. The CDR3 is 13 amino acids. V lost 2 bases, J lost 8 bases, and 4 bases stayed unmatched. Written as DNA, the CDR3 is TGTGCCAGCAGCTTCGATAGCGGGATTACGCAGTATTTT. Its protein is CASSFDSGITQYF.

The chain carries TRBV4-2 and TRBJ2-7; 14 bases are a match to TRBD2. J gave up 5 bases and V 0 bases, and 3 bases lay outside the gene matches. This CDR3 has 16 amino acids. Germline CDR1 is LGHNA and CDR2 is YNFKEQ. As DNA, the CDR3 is TGTGCCAGCAGCCAAGAGACTAGCGGGAGGGCCCACGAGCAGTACTTC. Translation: CASSQETSGRAHEQYF.

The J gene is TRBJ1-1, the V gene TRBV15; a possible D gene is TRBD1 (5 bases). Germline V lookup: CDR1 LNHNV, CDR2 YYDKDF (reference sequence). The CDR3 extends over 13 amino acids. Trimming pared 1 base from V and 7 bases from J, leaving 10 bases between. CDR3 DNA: TGTGCCACCAGCAGAGGGTCCGGGGGTGAAGCTTTCTTT. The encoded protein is CATSRGSGGEAFF. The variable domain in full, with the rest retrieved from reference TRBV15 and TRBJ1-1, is DAMVIQNPRYQVTQFGKPVTLSCSQTLNHNVMYWYQQKSSQAPKLLFHYYDKDFNNEADTPDNFQSRRPNTSFCFLDIRSPGLGDTAMYLCATSRGSGGEAFFGQGTRLTVV.

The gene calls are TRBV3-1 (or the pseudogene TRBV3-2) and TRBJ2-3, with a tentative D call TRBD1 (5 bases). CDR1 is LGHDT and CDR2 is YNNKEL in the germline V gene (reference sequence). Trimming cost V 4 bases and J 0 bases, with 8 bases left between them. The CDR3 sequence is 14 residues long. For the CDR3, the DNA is TGTGCCAGCAGCCGACAGTCTAGCACAGATACGCAGTATTTT. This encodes CASSRQSSTDTQYF.

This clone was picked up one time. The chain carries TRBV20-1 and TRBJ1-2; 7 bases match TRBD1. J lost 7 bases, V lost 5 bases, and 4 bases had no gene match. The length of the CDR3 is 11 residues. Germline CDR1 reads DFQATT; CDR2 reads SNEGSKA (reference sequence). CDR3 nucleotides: TGCAGTGCTGACAGGGAAATTGGCTACACCTTC. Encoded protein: CSADREIGYTF.

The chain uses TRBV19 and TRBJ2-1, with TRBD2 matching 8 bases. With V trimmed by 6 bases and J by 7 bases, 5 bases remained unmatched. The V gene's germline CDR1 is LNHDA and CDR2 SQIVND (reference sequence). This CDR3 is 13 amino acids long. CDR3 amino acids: CASRKRETNEQFF. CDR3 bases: TGTGCCAGTAGGAAGCGGGAGACGAATGAGCAGTTCTTC. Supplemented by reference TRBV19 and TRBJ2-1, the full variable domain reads DGGITQSPKYLFRKEGQNVTLSCEQNLNHDAMYWYRQDPGQGLRLIYYSQIVNDFQKGDIAEGYSVSREKKESFPLTVTSAQKNPTAFYLCASRKRETNEQFFGPGTRLTVL.

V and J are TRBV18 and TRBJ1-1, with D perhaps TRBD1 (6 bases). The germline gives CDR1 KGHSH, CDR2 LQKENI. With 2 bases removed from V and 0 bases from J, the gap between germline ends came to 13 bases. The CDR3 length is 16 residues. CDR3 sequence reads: CASSPRGWMMNTEAFF. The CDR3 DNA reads TGTGCCAGCTCACCAAGGGGGTGGATGATGAACACTGAAGCTTTCTTT.

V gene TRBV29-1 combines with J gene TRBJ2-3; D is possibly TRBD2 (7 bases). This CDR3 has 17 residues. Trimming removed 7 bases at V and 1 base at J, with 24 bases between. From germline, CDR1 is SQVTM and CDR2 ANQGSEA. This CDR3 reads CSGRKGGALRGTDTQYF. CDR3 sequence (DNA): TGCAGCGGCCGGAAGGGGGGGGCCCTAAGGGGCACAGATACGCAGTATTTT.

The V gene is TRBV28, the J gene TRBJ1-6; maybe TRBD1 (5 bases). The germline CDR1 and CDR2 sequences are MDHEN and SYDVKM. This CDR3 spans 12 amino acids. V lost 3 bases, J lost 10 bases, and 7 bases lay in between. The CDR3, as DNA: TGTGCCAGCAGTTTTTCAGGGTCACCCCTCCACTTT. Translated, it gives CASSFSGSPLHF.

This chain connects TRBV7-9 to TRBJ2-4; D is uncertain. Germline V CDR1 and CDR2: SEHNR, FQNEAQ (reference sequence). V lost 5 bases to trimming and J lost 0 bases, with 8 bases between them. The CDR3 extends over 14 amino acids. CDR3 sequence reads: CASSPREAKNIQYF. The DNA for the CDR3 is TGTGCCAGCAGCCCAAGAGAAGCCAAAAACATTCAGTACTTC.

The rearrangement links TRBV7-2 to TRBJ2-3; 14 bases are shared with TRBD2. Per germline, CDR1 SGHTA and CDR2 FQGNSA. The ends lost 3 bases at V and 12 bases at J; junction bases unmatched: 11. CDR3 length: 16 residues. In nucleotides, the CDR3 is TGTGCCAGCAGCTTGGGACTAGCGGGAGAATCCCCCCCCCAGTATTTT. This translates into CASSLGLAGESPPQYF.

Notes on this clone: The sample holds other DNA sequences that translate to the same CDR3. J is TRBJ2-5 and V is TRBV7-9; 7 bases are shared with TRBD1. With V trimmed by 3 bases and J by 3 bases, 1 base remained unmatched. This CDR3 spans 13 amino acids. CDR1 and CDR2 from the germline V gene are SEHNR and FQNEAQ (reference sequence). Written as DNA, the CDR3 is TGTGCCAGCAGCTTGGGACAGAAAGAGACCCAGTACTTC. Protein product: CASSLGQKETQYF.

The CDR3 loop reads CASSRDTYEQYF. CDR3 in DNA: TGTGCCAGCAGCCGGGACACCTACGAGCAGTACTTC. V and J are TRBV5-4 and TRBJ2-7; maybe TRBD1 (6 bases). The V end was cut by 4 bases, the J end by 2 bases, with 7 bases between. Germline V lookup: CDR1 SGHNT, CDR2 YYREEE (reference sequence). The CDR3 sequence is 12 residues long.